This record looks at one TCR beta chain sequence and its context. Its antigen remains unidentified. Per the germline V gene, CDR1 is SEHNR and CDR2 is FQNEAQ (reference sequence). This CDR3 is 13 amino acids long. Between the trimmed V and J ends, which lost 2 bases and 8 bases, there was a span of 10 bases. This sample is part of a study of blood T cells in healthy people across ages. Study results and caveats: Donors of long life had a larger count of naive CD4+ cells and greater diversity than aged donors.

Primers used in a second PCR of about 6 to 11 cycles were a sample-barcoded 5' primer and a J-beta primer mix. One entry per CDR3 protein results from TCRdb running MiXCR on the 5' RACE reads. The sample shows roughly 1.5 million distinct CDR3 sequences, approximately 43% of them seen only once. Healthy Russian Caucasian donors spanned ages about 6 to 100 years. The clonotype comes from a young woman in good health. Input material: blood. The V gene is TRBV7-9, the J gene TRBJ2-1, with no clear D. CDR3 region: CASSLRERDEQFF. The CDR3 bases are TGTGCCAGCAGCTTACGTGAACGTGATGAGCAGTTCTTC.